The 22 T cell receptor beta chains presented below share a single source sample, sequenced in a study of T cells after posttransplantation cyclophosphamide. Repertoires were generated with immunoSEQ multiplex PCR, while TCRdb's copy carries only in-frame clones and drops some. The sample lists under 20,000 clones, approximately 94% occurring once. Cells defined as naive were viable CD3+CD4+ or CD3+CD8+ and CCR7+CD45RA+CD45RO-CD95-CD27+CD28+. Sequencing was carried out using naive CD4+ T cells sorted from blood. These receptors originate from a woman aged 45-65 years in good health and a related stem cell transplant donor.

For the CDR3, the DNA is TGTGCCAGTAGTCCGGGACAGGGGGCTTACGAGCAGTACTTC. It codes for CASSPGQGAYEQYF. The V and J genes are TRBV19 and TRBJ2-7, with 12 bases fitting TRBD1. The germline V gene has CDR1 LNHDA and CDR2 SQIVND (reference sequence). The junction had 3 bases not matched to a gene; V was cut back by 5 bases and J by 4 bases. The CDR3 is made up of 14 amino acids.

This rearrangement joins TRBV30 to TRBJ2-5; possibly TRBD1 for D (6 bases). The V end was cut by 1 base, the J end by 4 bases, with 7 bases between. The germline V gene has CDR1 GTSNPN and CDR2 SVGIG (reference sequence). This CDR3 is built from 12 residues. CDR3 loop: CAWSGTVETQYF. The CDR3 DNA reads TGTGCCTGGAGTGGGACAGTAGAGACCCAGTACTTC.

The chain uses TRBV21-1 and TRBJ2-3; TRBD1 was called by the table and not checked on the DNA. TRBV21-1 is listed as a pseudogene. The CDR3 consists of 18 residues. CDR3 region: CASSARRQGHAGTDTQYF. The CDR3, as DNA: TGTGCCAGCAGCGCAAGACGGCAGGGCCACGCGGGCACAGATACGCAGTATTTT.

The count of this clone is one. The chain carries TRBV5-1 and TRBJ2-7; D is ambiguous. Germline CDR1 reads SGHRS; CDR2 reads YFSETQ. The CDR3 totals 11 residues. V lost 0 bases to trimming and J lost 5 bases, with 3 bases between them. CDR3 residues: CASSLADEQYF. For the CDR3, the DNA is TGCGCCAGCAGCTTGGCCGACGAGCAGTACTTC. Looking up the rest from reference TRBV5-1 and TRBJ2-7 gives the full variable domain: KAGVTQTPRYLIKTRGQQVTLSCSPISGHRSVSWYQQTPGQGLQFLFEYFSETQRNKGNFPGRFSGRQFSNSRSEMNVSTLELGDSALYLCASSLADEQYFGPGTRLTVT.

V is TRBV9 and J is TRBJ1-2; the D is unclear. The germline V gene has CDR1 SGDLS and CDR2 YYNGEE. V lost 0 bases and J 4 bases, leaving 7 bases between the germline ends. The CDR3 is 13 amino acids. CDR3 coding DNA: TGTGCCAGCAGCGTAGTGGCTGGCTATGGCTACACCTTC. Translated, it gives CASSVVAGYGYTF.

This clone came up once. This chain joins TRBV10-3 and TRBJ1-5, with 9 nucleotides matching TRBD1. The CDR3 is 17 amino acids. Germline values: CDR1 ENHRY, CDR2 SYGVKD. The V segment lost 4 bases and the J segment 7 bases; nucleotides outside the gene matches: 14. The CDR3 DNA sequence: TGTGCCATCAGTGCGGCGAATACAGGGGGCGGAAGCCAGCCCCAGCATTTT. Translating it yields CAISAANTGGGSQPQHF.

This clone came up a few times. The chain uses TRBV28 and TRBJ1-1, with D possibly matching TRBD1 (5 bases). The CDR3 contains 13 residues. Germline V lookup: CDR1 MDHEN, CDR2 SYDVKM. V shed 5 bases and J shed 8 bases, with 15 bases lying between them. CDR3: CASSRTGDVEAFF. The DNA for the CDR3 is TGTGCCAGCAGTCGGACGGGGGACGTCGAAGCTTTCTTT.

This chain uses TRBV6-1 with TRBJ2-5; D is ambiguous. This CDR3 region has 15 residues. V was pared by 3 bases and J by 0 bases, with 11 bases between. Germline lookup yields CDR1 MNHNS and CDR2 SASEGT. The CDR3 loop reads CASSDGWAYQETQYF. As DNA, the CDR3 is TGTGCCAGCAGTGATGGGTGGGCCTACCAAGAGACCCAGTACTTC.

This clone has only one observation. The V and J genes are TRBV7-3 and TRBJ2-2; TRBD1 aligns across 10 bases. V was clipped by 4 bases and J by 7 bases; unmatched bases: 6. Germline V gene lookup returns CDR1 SGHTA and CDR2 FQGTGA. The CDR3 is made up of 15 amino acids. The CDR3 loop is CASSSRQGANGELFF. DNA of the CDR3: TGTGCCAGCAGCTCTAGACAGGGGGCGAACGGGGAGCTGTTTTTT.

This clone was observed a single time. The chain links TRBV6-5 to TRBJ1-3, with TRBD1 as a possible D gene (6 bases). With 8 bases removed from V and 2 bases from J, the gap between germline ends came to 10 bases. Per germline, CDR1 MNHEY and CDR2 SVGAGI. This CDR3 has 13 residues. Here the CDR3 reads CASEAGAGNTIYF. The CDR3 DNA reads TGTGCCAGCGAGGCAGGGGCTGGAAACACCATATATTTT.

This clone was seen only a few times. The rearrangement uses TRBV4-3 and TRBJ2-7; 13 bases match TRBD2. The CDR3 consists of 14 residues. V lost 3 bases to trimming and J lost 6 bases; unmatched junction nucleotides: 2. Germline CDR1 and CDR2: LGHNA and YSLEER. The CDR3 coding sequence is TGCGCCAGCAGCCAGGGACTAGCGGGAACCGAGCAGTACTTC. It encodes CASSQGLAGTEQYF.

V gene TRBV6-1 combines with J gene TRBJ2-2; D remains unclear. Germline lookup yields CDR1 MNHNS and CDR2 SASEGT. The CDR3 extends over 15 amino acids. V dropped 3 bases and J dropped 2 bases, with 10 bases sitting between them. CDR3 sequence: CASSDPLFNTGELFF. The CDR3 nucleotides read TGTGCCAGCAGTGACCCCCTTTTTAACACCGGGGAGCTGTTTTTT.

The chain is built from TRBV30 and TRBJ2-1, with a possible D match to TRBD2 (5 bases). Trimming pared 5 bases from V and 1 base from J, leaving 15 bases between. CDR1 is GTSNPN, CDR2 SVGIG, per germline (reference sequence). The CDR3 consists of 15 residues. In nucleotides, the CDR3 is TGTGCCTGGGGAGGATCGGTGGGTTCCTACAATGAGCAGTTCTTC. Translated: CAWGGSVGSYNEQFF.

Concerning this clone itself: At one boundary the junction diverges from the germline segment, which might be a read error. The genes are TRBV27 and TRBJ2-3, with 9 positions matching TRBD2. This CDR3 has 16 residues. Germline loops: CDR1 MNHEY, CDR2 SMNVEV (reference sequence). CDR3 protein: CASSSFAGGITGTQYF. Written as DNA, the CDR3 is TGTGCCAGCAGTTCATTCGCGGGAGGGATCACAGGTACGCAGTATTTT.

This chain uses TRBV11-2 with TRBJ1-6, with D uncertain. CDR3 length equals 15 residues. V dropped 4 bases and J dropped 13 bases, with 20 bases sitting between them. Germline V gene data show CDR1 as SGHAT and CDR2 as FQNNGV. CDR3 DNA: TGTGCCAGCAGCTCGATCAGAATACCCGAAGATCCCCTCCACTTT. Amino acids: CASSSIRIPEDPLHF.

The chain is built from TRBV9 and TRBJ2-5, with D possibly being TRBD1 (5 bases). This CDR3 has 14 amino acids. In germline, CDR1 is SGDLS, CDR2 YYNGEE. V shed 0 bases and J shed 2 bases, with 8 bases lying between them. Here the CDR3 reads CASSVAHRQETQYF. The CDR3 DNA reads TGTGCCAGCAGCGTAGCACACAGGCAAGAGACCCAGTACTTC.

J is TRBJ1-2 and V is TRBV11-2; 7 bases are a match to TRBD1. Trimming removed 1 base from V and 3 bases from J; junction bases left unmatched: 11. The CDR3 is 17 residues long. Germline CDR1 reads SGHAT; CDR2 reads FQNNGV. CDR3 protein: CASSLVIAGQDHYGYTF. In nucleotides, the CDR3 is TGTGCCAGCAGCTTAGTCATCGCCGGACAGGACCACTATGGCTACACCTTC.

The chain employs TRBV19 and TRBJ1-5, with a tentative D call TRBD1 (5 bases). The germline CDR1 and CDR2 sequences are LNHDA and SQIVND (reference sequence). V was pared by 8 bases and J by 4 bases, with 18 bases between. The CDR3 is 15 amino acids. The CDR3 loop reads CASEWADSGNQPQHF. The CDR3 DNA is TGTGCCAGTGAGTGGGCAGACAGTGGTAATCAGCCCCAGCATTTT.

The genes are TRBV5-4 and TRBJ2-7, with D tentatively TRBD1 (5 bases). V was pared by 0 bases and J by 2 bases, with 9 bases between. CDR1 is SGHNT and CDR2 is YYREEE in the germline V gene (reference sequence). The CDR3 extends over 14 amino acids. The CDR3 is CASSLVGPAYEQYF. CDR3 nucleotides: TGTGCCAGCAGCTTGGTGGGGCCAGCCTACGAGCAGTACTTC. Full variable domain (outside the CDR3, taken from reference TRBV5-4 and TRBJ2-7): ETGVTQSPTHLIKTRGQQVTLRCSSQSGHNTVSWYQQALGQGPQFIFQYYREEENGRGNFPPRFSGLQFPNYSSELNVNALELDDSALYLCASSLVGPAYEQYFGPGTRLTVT.

This clone appeared a single time. This chain connects TRBV28 to TRBJ2-1; no reliable D call. The germline V gene encodes CDR1 MDHEN and CDR2 SYDVKM. The CDR3 length is 15 residues. Trimming removed 7 bases from V and 2 bases from J, with 15 bases in between. CDR3 bases: TGTGCCAGCACCCCCCGAACGGAGACCTACAATGAGCAGTTCTTC. Protein: CASTPRTETYNEQFF.

CDR3 in amino acids: CASTQRYTGELFF. The CDR3 nucleotides are TGTGCCAGCACCCAGCGGTACACCGGGGAGCTGTTTTTT. The chain couples TRBV6-5 to TRBJ2-2; possible D gene TRBD2, 5 bases. Germline V gene sequence: CDR1 MNHEY, CDR2 SVGAGI. This CDR3 is built from 13 residues. V was clipped by 7 bases and J by 3 bases, with 9 bases between them.

The chain recombines TRBV9 with TRBJ1-4; 9 positions agree with TRBD1. Trimming removed 4 bases from V and 7 bases from J; junction bases left unmatched: 8. In germline, CDR1 is SGDLS, CDR2 YYNGEE. This CDR3 contains 15 residues. CDR3 bases: TGTGCCAGCAGCTCCCGGACAGGGGAAGCTGAAAAACTGTTTTTT. It encodes CASSSRTGEAEKLFF. The whole variable domain, remainder taken from reference TRBV9 and TRBJ1-4, is DSGVTQTPKHLITATGQRVTLRCSPRSGDLSVYWYQQSLDQGLQFLIQYYNGEERAKGNILERFSAQQFPDLHSELNLSSLELGDSALYFCASSSRTGEAEKLFFGSGTQLSVL.